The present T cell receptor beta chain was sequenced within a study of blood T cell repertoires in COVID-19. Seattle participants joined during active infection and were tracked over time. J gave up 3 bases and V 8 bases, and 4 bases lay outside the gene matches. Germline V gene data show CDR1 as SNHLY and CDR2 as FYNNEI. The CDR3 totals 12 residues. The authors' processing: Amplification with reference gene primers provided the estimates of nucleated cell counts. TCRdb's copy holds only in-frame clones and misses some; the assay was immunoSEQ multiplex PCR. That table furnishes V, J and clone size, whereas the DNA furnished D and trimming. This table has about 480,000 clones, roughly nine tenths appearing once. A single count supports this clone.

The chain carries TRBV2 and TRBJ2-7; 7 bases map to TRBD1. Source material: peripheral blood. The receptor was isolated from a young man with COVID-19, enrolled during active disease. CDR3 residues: CASRGQYYEQYF. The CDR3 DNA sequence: TGTGCCAGCCGGGGACAGTACTACGAGCAGTACTTC.